This note documents a single TCR beta chain sequence. Its target is unknown. Time point noted: pre-treatment sample, taken before nivolumab and TIL therapy. Most excised metastases sampled were pleural nodules or supraclavicular lymph nodes. Adults with stage 4 NSCLC were enrolled in a phase I trial. This CDR3 comprises 14 residues. The germline V gene encodes CDR1 SGHNT and CDR2 YYREEE (reference sequence). The V end lost 1 base, the J end lost 4 bases, and 11 bases lay between the germline ends. These data belong to a study of TIL therapy for anti-PD-1-resistant metastatic lung cancer. The immunoSEQ assay was v3. Libraries were prepared by immunoSEQ multiplex PCR; TCRdb keeps only in-frame clonotypes and omits some of them. The data hold roughly 10,000 clones, with around three fifths observed a single time. Study conclusions and caveats: Many TIL product clones were absent from baseline tumor, suggesting clonal contraction. Patients were highly selected, enriched for treatment-naive, never-smoker and oncogene-addicted cases.

The V and J genes are TRBV5-4 and TRBJ1-2; D may be TRBD1 (5 bases). This receptor was taken from a person aged 30 to 80 with non-small cell lung cancer. The specimen comprised tumor tissue, sampled at baseline. CDR3 bases: TGTGCCAGCAGCTTGCGACAGACGATCTATGGCTACACCTTC. Encoded protein: CASSLRQTIYGYTF.